The entry that follows covers one T cell receptor (beta chain) sequence. As yet, its antigen is unknown. It may be a read error: a sequence one base away is much more abundant. This sample was included in a study of CD8+CD57+ T cells in acquired aplastic anemia. Across the study: Sorted CD4+ and CD8+ cells yielded about 3 ug of DNA on average. The study obtained 11 million or so reads on average for CD4+ cells from healthy donors.

This CDR3 has 15 residues. The germline V gene encodes CDR1 SGHAT and CDR2 FQNNGV. Study results and caveats: Sharing between patients and controls was observed for 25 to 30 CD8+ CDR3 sequences. Significance was not reached for CD8+ Simpson's diversity between patients and controls.

Investigators profiled TCR beta VDJ and CDR3 from genomic DNA template. MiXCR was run by TCRdb on the reads, yielding one entry per CDR3 protein. Here the sample spans about 180,000 distinct CDR3 sequences, 45% to 50% being singletons. Sequenced material: sorted CD4+, CD8+, or CD8+CD57+ T cells (not recorded which) from PBMCs. The V gene is TRBV11-2, the J gene TRBJ2-1; TRBD2 aligns across 8 bases. The TCR comes from a human donor in good health. The CDR3 here is CASSPSGSSYNEQLF. The CDR3 DNA is TGTGCCAGCAGCCCGAGCGGGAGCTCCTACAATGAGCAGCTCTTC.